This T cell receptor (beta chain) is drawn from a study of long-term antiretroviral therapy in people with HIV. Points on this clone: Its specificity is not known.

Germline CDR1 reads ENHRY; CDR2 reads SYGVKD. Deletions cut 0 bases from V and 9 bases from J, with 11 bases between. The CDR3 consists of 13 residues. Version v3.0 of the immunoSEQ assay ran at survey level. Some clones are missing from TCRdb's copy, which holds only in-frame ones; the method was immunoSEQ multiplex PCR. This sample has about 40,000 clones, with 80% to 90% found just once. Study outcomes and limitations: CDR3 length ranges were narrower in HIV repertoires than in controls.

The input for sequencing was unsorted PBMCs, taken 1.2 years after starting antiretroviral therapy. This clonotype originated in a woman between 45 and 60 years old with HIV. The J gene is TRBJ1-1, the V gene TRBV10-3, with D maybe TRBD1 (6 bases). The chain's CDR3 is CAISESGTQKAFF. The CDR3 nucleotides are TGTGCCATCAGTGAGTCTGGGACACAAAAAGCTTTCTTT.